The 27 T cell receptor beta chains in this list originate from one sample, sequenced in a study of cytomegalovirus exposure and HLA in healthy donors. Data came from immunoSEQ multiplex PCR; TCRdb stores just in-frame clones and leaves some out. The repertoire holds around 150,000 clones, with about 80% as singletons. The sample was PBMCs. These TCRs come from a man aged 25-40 years in good health and CMV-seropositive.

This clone was recorded only once. Here the CDR3 reads CASGLVHRGSYEQYF. In DNA, the CDR3 is TGTGCTAGTGGTTTGGTACACAGGGGCTCCTACGAGCAGTACTTC. The chain links TRBV12-5 to TRBJ2-7; 7 bases agree with TRBD1. Per germline, CDR1 LGHNT and CDR2 FRNRAP. The V gene end was trimmed by 0 bases and the J gene end by 0 bases; junction bases not matched to a gene: 2. The CDR3 has 15 amino acids.

The CDR3 loop is CASSLQTGTSGELFF. The DNA for the CDR3 is TGCGCCAGCAGCCTACAGACAGGGACGTCCGGGGAGCTGTTTTTT. This chain connects TRBV5-1 to TRBJ2-2, with TRBD1 matching over 7 bases. The CDR3 is 15 residues long. CDR1 is SGHRS, CDR2 YFSETQ, per germline. V lost 4 bases, J lost 6 bases, and 9 bases stayed unmatched. Full variable domain (remainder filled in from reference TRBV5-1 and TRBJ2-2): KAGVTQTPRYLIKTRGQQVTLSCSPISGHRSVSWYQQTPGQGLQFLFEYFSETQRNKGNFPGRFSGRQFSNSRSEMNVSTLELGDSALYLCASSLQTGTSGELFFGEGSRLTVL.

The chain recombines TRBV30 with TRBJ2-3; 8 bases match TRBD2. This CDR3 comprises 18 residues. Germline CDR1 reads GTSNPN; CDR2 reads SVGIG (reference sequence). The V gene end was trimmed by 0 bases and the J gene end by 8 bases; junction bases not matched to a gene: 19. CDR3 residues: CAWSVRSEGSGRGSTQYF. The CDR3 DNA is TGTGCCTGGAGTGTACGGTCCGAAGGGAGCGGGAGAGGTAGTACGCAGTATTTT.

This clone was recorded only once. This rearrangement joins TRBV15 to TRBJ1-1, with TRBD1 identical over 10 bases. With 3 bases clipped from V and 3 bases from J, the junction kept 4 bases outside the gene matches. The CDR3 runs to 15 residues. Germline assignment: CDR1 LNHNV and CDR2 YYDKDF (reference sequence). CDR3 sequence (DNA): TGTGCCACCAGCAGCCCCGGGACAGGGGACACTGAAGCTTTCTTT. It is translated as CATSSPGTGDTEAFF.

This clone was seen a few times. The chain carries TRBV30 and TRBJ2-5, with D possibly being TRBD2 (5 bases). Germline V gene lookup returns CDR1 GTSNPN and CDR2 SVGIG (reference sequence). This CDR3 has 15 residues. Trimming left V 1 base short and J 0 bases short, with 12 bases between. The chain's CDR3 is CAWSGGRGYQETQYF. CDR3 sequence (DNA): TGTGCCTGGAGTGGAGGCCGAGGGTACCAAGAGACCCAGTACTTC.

The rearrangement uses TRBV6-6 and TRBJ2-3; a weak D match, TRBD2 (5 bases). CDR3 length: 13 amino acids. V lost 5 bases, J lost 4 bases, and 10 bases lay in between. In germline, CDR1 is MNHNY, CDR2 SVGAGI (reference sequence). The CDR3 here is CASSRGAADTQYF. In DNA, the CDR3 is TGTGCCAGCAGTCGTGGAGCGGCAGATACGCAGTATTTT.

The rearrangement joins TRBV2 to TRBJ1-4; 10 nucleotides align to TRBD1. Germline CDR1 and CDR2: SNHLY and FYNNEI. The CDR3 runs 17 residues. J was trimmed by 8 bases and V by 5 bases; bases with no gene match: 14. The CDR3 region is CASSLPTGGLPGEKLFF. As DNA, the CDR3 is TGTGCCAGCAGTTTGCCGACAGGGGGCCTACCGGGCGAAAAACTGTTTTTT.

This rearrangement joins TRBV2 to TRBJ1-4, with D possibly TRBD1 on 5 matching bases. The CDR3 contains 14 residues. Per germline, CDR1 SNHLY and CDR2 FYNNEI. The V gene lost 6 bases and the J gene lost 4 bases, with 12 bases spanning the gap. This CDR3 is CASRRTTGNEKLFF. DNA of the CDR3: TGTGCCAGCAGGCGGACAACGGGTAATGAAAAACTGTTTTTT.

The chain joins TRBV7-2 to TRBJ1-5; no firm D call. This CDR3 is 14 amino acids long. Deletions cut 5 bases from V and 0 bases from J, with 8 bases between. CDR1 is SGHTA, CDR2 FQGNSA, per germline. CDR3 sequence (DNA): TGTGCCAGCAGCCGAAGAGATAGCAATCAGCCCCAGCATTTT. Amino acids: CASSRRDSNQPQHF.

The CDR3 is CASSVDGSMNTEAFF. CDR3 nucleotide sequence: TGTGCCAGCAGCGTAGACGGGTCCATGAACACTGAAGCTTTCTTT. V and J are TRBV9 and TRBJ1-1, with unresolved D. Germline-derived CDR1 and CDR2 are SGDLS and YYNGEE. The CDR3 totals 15 residues. V was clipped by 0 bases and J by 0 bases, with 9 bases between them.

This chain links TRBV2 with TRBJ1-4; maybe TRBD1 (6 bases). The CDR3 covers 14 residues. CDR1 and CDR2 from the germline V gene are SNHLY and FYNNEI. The germline V and J ends were trimmed by 6 bases and 8 bases, with 16 bases remaining between them. CDR3 nucleotides: TGTGCCAGCAGCGAAAACAGGGCCGGGGAAAAACTGTTTTTT. The encoded protein is CASSENRAGEKLFF.

The V gene is TRBV10-3, the J gene TRBJ2-2; 8 bases are a match to TRBD2. The V gene's germline CDR1 is ENHRY and CDR2 SYGVKD. This CDR3 contains 15 residues. Trimming at V came to 4 bases and at J to 7 bases, leaving 8 bases not matched to a gene. CDR3 loop: CAISVGGGQYGELFF. Here the CDR3 DNA reads TGTGCCATCAGTGTAGGCGGGGGGCAGTACGGGGAGCTGTTTTTT.

The V call is TRBV29-1, the J call TRBJ1-1; no clear D gene. The germline V gene has CDR1 SQVTM and CDR2 ANQGSEA. The V end was cut by 4 bases, the J end by 2 bases, with 17 bases between. The CDR3 consists of 15 residues. In DNA form, the CDR3 reads TGCAGCGTTGCCGGGTCTGAGGGAGTAAACACTGAAGCTTTCTTT. As protein: CSVAGSEGVNTEAFF.

The V gene is TRBV5-4, the J gene TRBJ2-3; 8 bases map to TRBD1. The junction had 17 bases not matched to a gene; V was cut back by 3 bases and J by 11 bases. The CDR3 covers 16 residues. From germline, CDR1 is SGHNT and CDR2 YYREEE (reference sequence). The CDR3 nucleotides are TGTGCCAGCAGCTCTGACAGGGGTTATGCTGCTTGGAGGCAGTATTTT. The encoded protein is CASSSDRGYAAWRQYF.

This chain connects TRBV6-6 to TRBJ2-3; TRBD1 agrees at 8 bases. Trimming took 5 bases from V and 7 from J; bases not matched to a gene: 11. Germline-derived CDR1 and CDR2 are MNHNY and SVGAGI (reference sequence). The CDR3 is made up of 15 amino acids. DNA of the CDR3: TGTGCCAGCAGTCTCTTCCAGGGGGCGCGAAATACGCAGTATTTT. It encodes CASSLFQGARNTQYF.

This clone was counted many times. The chain links TRBV5-6 to TRBJ2-5, with 8 bases lining up with TRBD2. This CDR3 is built from 14 residues. The germline gives CDR1 SGHDT, CDR2 YYEEEE. The J segment lost 5 bases and the V segment lost 2 bases, leaving 5 bases of the junction unmatched. For the CDR3, the DNA is TGTGCCAGCAGCTTCCGGGAGGGGAGGGAGACCCAGTACTTC. This sequence encodes CASSFREGRETQYF. Combining the CDR3 with reference TRBV5-6 and TRBJ2-5 gives the whole variable domain DAGVTQSPTHLIKTRGQQVTLRCSPKSGHDTVSWYQQALGQGPQFIFQYYEEEERQRGNFPDRFSGHQFPNYSSELNVNALLLGDSALYLCASSFREGRETQYFGPGTRLLVL.

The chain is built from TRBV5-6 and TRBJ2-5, with TRBD2 matching over 9 bases. The V segment lost 4 bases and the J segment 5 bases; nucleotides outside the gene matches: 9. The CDR3 extends over 15 amino acids. Germline V gene lookup returns CDR1 SGHDT and CDR2 YYEEEE. The CDR3 nucleotides are TGTGCCAGCAGCCAGCAGGGACTAGCAGGGGAGACCCAGTACTTC. The encoded protein is CASSQQGLAGETQYF.

The chain links TRBV5-1 to TRBJ2-3, with 14 bases lining up with TRBD2. Germline V gene sequence: CDR1 SGHRS, CDR2 YFSETQ. The CDR3 has 18 residues. With 6 bases clipped from V and 4 bases from J, the junction kept 13 bases outside the gene matches. The CDR3 loop reads CASTGTSGRTSFPDTQYF. The CDR3 nucleotides read TGCGCCAGCACCGGGACTAGCGGGAGAACGAGCTTCCCAGATACGCAGTATTTT.

J is TRBJ2-7 and V is TRBV6-1; 7 nucleotides match TRBD1. Losses at the gene ends were 10 bases for V and 3 bases for J; bases not matched to a gene: 6. The germline CDR1 and CDR2 sequences are MNHNS and SASEGT. The CDR3 spans 12 residues. As DNA, the CDR3 is TGTGCCACCACAGGGGTTGGCTACGAGCAGTACTTC. This translates into CATTGVGYEQYF.

The genes are TRBV7-3 and TRBJ2-1; a weak D match, TRBD2 (5 bases). Germline V gene data show CDR1 as SGHTA and CDR2 as FQGTGA. Trimming pared 0 bases from V and 2 bases from J, leaving 8 bases between. The CDR3 is 15 amino acids. CDR3 bases: TGTGCCAGCAGCTTAACAGCGGTGCCCTACAATGAGCAGTTCTTC. This encodes CASSLTAVPYNEQFF.

Only one count was recorded for this clone. The CDR3 DNA is TGTGCCAGCGTCCCTACAGGGGGCGGACGGGGCTACACCTTC. Its translation: CASVPTGGGRGYTF. The chain carries TRBV5-5 and TRBJ1-2; 9 bases line up with TRBD1. The V gene end was trimmed by 7 bases and the J gene end by 8 bases; junction bases not matched to a gene: 12. CDR3 length: 14 residues. Germline lookup yields CDR1 SGHKS and CDR2 YYEKEE (reference sequence).

In DNA form, the CDR3 reads TGTGCCAGCAGCTTGCGCTCCTTTGGGCAGGTTATGTACGAGCAGTACTTC. It is translated as CASSLRSFGQVMYEQYF. V and J are TRBV5-8 and TRBJ2-7; the D is unclear. Trimming removed 1 base at V and 4 bases at J, with 21 bases between. Germline CDR1 reads SGHTS; CDR2 reads YDEGEE. The CDR3 runs to 17 residues.

The rearrangement joins TRBV7-2 to TRBJ1-1; 9 bases are a match to TRBD1. In germline, CDR1 is SGHTA, CDR2 FQGNSA. The junction had 4 bases not matched to a gene; V was cut back by 4 bases and J by 4 bases. The CDR3 length is 14 residues. Here the CDR3 reads CASSSDRGGTEAFF. The CDR3 nucleotides are TGTGCCAGCAGCTCGGACAGGGGCGGCACTGAAGCTTTCTTT.

This clone was seen a few times. J is TRBJ2-2 and V is TRBV25-1, with no clear D. Trimming removed 0 bases from V and 7 bases from J, with 9 bases in between. Germline V lookup: CDR1 MGHDK, CDR2 SYGVNS. The CDR3 extends over 14 amino acids. CDR3 nucleotides: TGTGCCAGCAGTGAATACGGTCAAAACGGGGAGCTGTTTTTT. Translating gives CASSEYGQNGELFF. The full variable domain, with the rest looked up from reference TRBV25-1 and TRBJ2-2, is EADIYQTPRYLVIGTGKKITLECSQTMGHDKMYWYQQDPGMELHLIHYSYGVNSTEKGDLSSESTVSRIRTEHFPLTLESARPSHTSQYLCASSEYGQNGELFFGEGSRLTVL.

V and J are TRBV7-8 and TRBJ2-5; the D is unclear. Between the trimmed V and J ends, which lost 2 bases and 1 base, there was a span of 11 bases. This CDR3 is built from 15 residues. Germline CDR1 SGHVS, CDR2 FQNEAQ. The CDR3 DNA is TGTGCCAGCAGCTTAAGAGAGTCGTTCCAAGAGACCCAGTACTTC. Translating gives CASSLRESFQETQYF.

The rearrangement joins TRBV4-3 to TRBJ2-2, with a possible D match to TRBD1 (5 bases). Germline V gene lookup returns CDR1 LGHNA and CDR2 YSLEER. V was clipped by 3 bases and J by 4 bases, with 18 bases between them. The CDR3 loop spans 17 amino acids. The CDR3 nucleotides are TGCGCCAGCAGCCAGGCACCAGTAGGGGCCGGCACCGGGGAGCTGTTTTTT. This sequence encodes CASSQAPVGAGTGELFF.

The rearrangement links TRBV2 to TRBJ1-2, with TRBD1 identical over 7 bases. This CDR3 has 12 amino acids. Looked up from germline, CDR1 is SNHLY and CDR2 is FYNNEI. After removal of 8 bases from V and 8 bases from J, the junction contained 8 bases not matched to a gene. CDR3: CASHIDRAGYTF. The CDR3 coding sequence is TGTGCCAGCCATATCGACAGGGCGGGCTACACCTTC.